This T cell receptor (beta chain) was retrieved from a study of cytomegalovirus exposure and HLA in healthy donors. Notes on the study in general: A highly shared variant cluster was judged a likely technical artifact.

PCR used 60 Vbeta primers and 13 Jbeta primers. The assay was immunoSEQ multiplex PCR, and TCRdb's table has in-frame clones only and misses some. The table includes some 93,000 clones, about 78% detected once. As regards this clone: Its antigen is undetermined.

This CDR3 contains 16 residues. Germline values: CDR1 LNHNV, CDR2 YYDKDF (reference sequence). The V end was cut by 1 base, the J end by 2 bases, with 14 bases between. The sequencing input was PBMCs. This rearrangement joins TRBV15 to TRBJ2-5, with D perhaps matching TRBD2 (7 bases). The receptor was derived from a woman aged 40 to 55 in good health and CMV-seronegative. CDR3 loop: CATSRGGGGGQETQYF. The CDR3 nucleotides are TGTGCCACCAGCAGAGGGGGGGGAGGGGGTCAAGAGACCCAGTACTTC.